This is a list of T cell receptor beta chains from one sample in a study of cytomegalovirus exposure and HLA in healthy donors. TCRdb's table, derived via immunoSEQ multiplex PCR, lists solely in-frame clones and lacks some. The sample has about 160,000 clones, less than 80% seen once; the top ten hold more than 4%. Sequenced: PBMCs. The receptors were gathered from a man between 35 and 55 years old in good health and CMV-seronegative. Each CDR3 is given with its conserved first and last residue. A D gene is named only where the DNA matches it firmly. Clone size is shown for a subset of rows, as once, few, many or a class of expanded clone.

clone_size	j_call	d_call	v_call	cdr3_nt	cdr3_aa
NA	TRBJ1-4	TRBD1	TRBV9	TGTGCCAGCAGCGCCCAACAGGGGTTTTCTAATGAAAAACTGTTTTTT	CASSAQQGFSNEKLFF
once	TRBJ2-5	TRBD2	TRBV6-1	TGTGCCACCCTCGGGGGGGCCATAGAGACCCAGTACTTC	CATLGGAIETQYF
NA	TRBJ2-1	TRBD2	TRBV2	TGTGCCAGCACCCGGGGGGGGGCGCGTGAGCAGTTCTTC	CASTRGGAREQFF
NA	TRBJ1-2	NA	TRBV30	TGTGCCTGGAGTGTAGTGGCAGGTGGCTACACCTTC	CAWSVVAGGYTF
NA	TRBJ2-7	TRBD1	TRBV27	TGTGCCAGCAGTTTAGACAGGGGGACCTACGAGCAGTACTTC	CASSLDRGTYEQYF
NA	TRBJ1-1	NA	TRBV12-2	TGTGCAAGTCGCTTTGCGGGTGCGAACACTGAAGCTTTCTTT	CASRFAGANTEAFF
once	TRBJ2-5	NA	TRBV6-5	TGTGCCAGCAGCCCCCGGGGAGCGGTTAGAGAGACCCAGTACTTC	CASSPRGAVRETQYF
once	TRBJ1-2	NA	TRBV11-2	TGTGCCAGCAGCTTAGCGGGGGGGCGGGAAGGCTACACCTTC	CASSLAGGREGYTF
NA	TRBJ1-5	TRBD1	TRBV7-2	TGTGCCAGCAGGGCCGGGACAGGGGGTTATAGCAATCAGCCCCAGCATTTT	CASRAGTGGYSNQPQHF
NA	TRBJ2-3	TRBD2	TRBV6-1	TGTGCCAGCAGCCTCAGCTCGGGGGGACCAGATACGCAGTATTTT	CASSLSSGGPDTQYF
NA	TRBJ2-5	NA	TRBV5-1	TGCGCCAGCAGCCCGGGGGGGACAGTCCAAGAGACCCAGTACTTC	CASSPGGTVQETQYF
NA	TRBJ1-2	TRBD1	TRBV5-1	TGCGCCAGCAGCCAATCGGGACAGGGGCAATACTATGGCTACACCTTC	CASSQSGQGQYYGYTF